These 8 T cell receptor beta chains share one sample of origin, sequenced in a study of naive and memory T cell subsets. Two oligonucleotides, mixed equimolar, formed the beta constant-region primer covering TRBC1 and TRBC2. The ligated cDNA underwent four PCR rounds using SP2 and nested alpha and beta constant-region primers. TCRdb called the UMI-ligation and nested PCR reads again in MiXCR, with one record for every CDR3 protein. The repertoire holds more than 120,000 distinct CDR3 sequences, with under 25% as singletons. These receptors have no identified antigens. Study-wide results and limits: Especially in CD8 cells, naive repertoires contained a few larger clonotypes, possibly CD45RA-re-expressing memory cells.

The material sequenced was naive CD8+ T cells from blood. These receptors all come from a human donor in good health.

The J gene is TRBJ1-1, the V gene TRBV7-9; the D is unclear. Per germline, CDR1 SEHNR and CDR2 FQNEAQ (reference sequence). V lost 5 bases and J 8 bases, leaving 15 bases between the germline ends. This CDR3 has 13 amino acids. The CDR3 protein is CASSRRTPWEAFF. In DNA form, the CDR3 reads TGTGCCAGCAGCCGGAGGACCCCCTGGGAAGCTTTCTTT.

CDR3 protein: CASSYRAGVYEQYF. DNA for the CDR3: TGTGCCAGCAGTTACCGAGCAGGAGTCTACGAGCAGTACTTC. The chain couples TRBV6-6 to TRBJ2-7; D remains unclear. V was trimmed by 2 bases and J by 3 bases, leaving 11 bases between them. CDR1 is MNHNY and CDR2 is SVGAGI in the germline V gene (reference sequence). CDR3 size: 14 residues.

This clonotype was observed a handful of times. This chain connects TRBV5-1 to TRBJ1-1; no definite D call. V gave up 0 bases and J gave up 1 base, with 7 bases separating them. The CDR3 runs 14 residues. CDR1 SGHRS and CDR2 YFSETQ come from the germline V gene. The CDR3 DNA is TGCGCCAGCAGCTTGGCCAGGACGAACACTGAAGCTTTCTTT. It encodes CASSLARTNTEAFF.

This clonotype was recorded a few times. This chain's CDR3 is CSAQYSFSEAFF. CDR3 nucleotide sequence: TGCAGTGCTCAATACAGCTTCTCTGAAGCTTTCTTT. V and J are TRBV20-1 and TRBJ1-1, with D hard to call. The CDR3 has 12 residues. Germline V gives CDR1 DFQATT, CDR2 SNEGSKA (reference sequence). V was trimmed by 5 bases and J by 6 bases, leaving 13 bases between them.

In its sample, this clonotype was seen a few times. The V call is TRBV7-9, the J call TRBJ2-3; 11 nucleotides agree with TRBD2. Losses at the gene ends were 4 bases for V and 2 bases for J; bases not matched to a gene: 5. Germline V gene sequence: CDR1 SEHNR, CDR2 FQNEAQ (reference sequence). CDR3 length equals 16 residues. CDR3 sequence: CASSYLTSGNTDTQYF. DNA for the CDR3: TGTGCCAGCAGCTACTTGACTAGCGGGAACACAGATACGCAGTATTTT. The variable domain in full, completed from reference TRBV7-9 and TRBJ2-3, reads DTGVSQNPRHKITKRGQNVTFRCDPISEHNRLYWYRQTLGQGPEFLTYFQNEAQLEKSRLLSDRFSAERPKGSFSTLEIQRTEQGDSAMYLCASSYLTSGNTDTQYFGPGTRLTVL.

This clonotype was seen more than once but under ten times. This sequence joins TRBV14 and TRBJ2-1, with D maybe TRBD2 (6 bases). Germline CDR1 reads SGHDN; CDR2 reads FVKESK. Deletions cut 4 bases from V and 4 bases from J, with 20 bases between. CDR3 length: 17 residues. The CDR3 coding sequence is TGTGCCAGCAGCCGGAGGGAACTAGCCTTTTCTTACAATGAGCAGTTCTTC. As protein: CASSRRELAFSYNEQFF.

This chain joins TRBV25-1 and TRBJ1-1, with D possibly matching TRBD1 (6 bases). The V gene's germline CDR1 is MGHDK and CDR2 SYGVNS. Trimming shortened V by 1 base and J by 5 bases, and 14 bases separated the two germline ends. The CDR3 contains 15 residues. Written as DNA, the CDR3 is TGTGCCAGCAGTGAATCGGGGGCGGCGAGGACTGAAGCTTTCTTT. Encoded protein: CASSESGAARTEAFF.

V and J are TRBV3-1 and TRBJ2-1; TRBD2 aligns across 16 bases. Germline trimming cut 1 base from V and 6 bases from J; bases unmatched to any gene: 6. This CDR3 is 18 amino acids long. Germline V CDR1 and CDR2: LGHDT, YNNKEL (reference sequence). CDR3: CASSQAGTSGRAGNEQFF. In DNA form, the CDR3 reads TGTGCCAGCAGCCAAGCCGGGACTAGCGGGAGGGCCGGCAATGAGCAGTTCTTC.